Following are 13 T cell receptor beta chains from one sample sequenced in a study of blood T cells in healthy people across ages. A second PCR of about 7 to 11 cycles used a sample-barcoded 5' primer and a J-beta primer mix. Via MiXCR, TCRdb re-called the 5' RACE reads, giving one row per CDR3 protein. This repertoire shows around 650,000 distinct CDR3 sequences, approximately 31% found once; its top ten account for 15%. The sample taken for sequencing was blood. The receptor source for this set is a woman aged 80 or over in good health.

The chain joins TRBV5-1 to TRBJ2-2; 11 nucleotides match TRBD2. The V gene's germline CDR1 is SGHRS and CDR2 YFSETQ. V trimming: 4 bases; J trimming: 7 bases; junction bases outside the gene matches: 6. The CDR3 is 15 amino acids. In nucleotides, the CDR3 is TGCGCCAGCAGCGTACAGGGACTAGCGGTCGGGGAGCTGTTTTTT. Amino acids: CASSVQGLAVGELFF. The complete variable domain, with remaining parts taken from reference TRBV5-1 and TRBJ2-2, reads KAGVTQTPRYLIKTRGQQVTLSCSPISGHRSVSWYQQTPGQGLQFLFEYFSETQRNKGNFPGRFSGRQFSNSRSEMNVSTLELGDSALYLCASSVQGLAVGELFFGEGSRLTVL.

The sample holds a few counts of this clonotype. J is TRBJ2-2 and V is TRBV10-3; 9 nucleotides align to TRBD1. Germline V gene lookup returns CDR1 ENHRY and CDR2 SYGVKD. CDR3 size: 13 residues. Germline trimming cut 10 bases from V and 6 bases from J; bases unmatched to any gene: 6. CDR3 nucleotide sequence: TGTGCCACGGGACAGGGAGACCCCGGGGAGCTGTTTTTT. This gives the protein CATGQGDPGELFF.

This clonotype was recorded at least ten times. The gene calls are TRBV6-2 or TRBV6-3 and TRBJ2-1; TRBD2 aligns across 8 bases. CDR1 and CDR2 from the germline V gene are MNHEY and SVGEGT. The CDR3 contains 17 residues. Trimming cost V 1 base and J 8 bases; bases outside gene matches: 13. CDR3 DNA sequence: TGTGCCAGCAGTTACTTGACGGGGGGGCCTCGTTTCCATGAGCAGTTCTTC. Translating it yields CASSYLTGGPRFHEQFF.

This clonotype was seen a few times. A much larger clone differs from this one at a single base, so this may be a read error. V gene TRBV20-1 combines with J gene TRBJ2-5; D perhaps matches TRBD2 (6 bases). The DNA end favors TRBJ2-1, so the J call may be wrong. Germline V CDR1 and CDR2: DFQATT, SNEGSKA (reference sequence). This CDR3 is built from 13 residues. The CDR3 region is CSADGGYGETQFF. CDR3 sequence (DNA): TGCAGTGCCGACGGAGGGTACGGGGAGACCCAGTTCTTC.

This clonotype came up once. CDR3 sequence reads: CAWEQGSDTQYF. CDR3 bases: TGTGCCTGGGAGCAGGGTTCAGATACGCAGTATTTT. The gene calls are TRBV30 and TRBJ2-3, with D possibly being TRBD1 (5 bases). This CDR3 contains 12 residues. CDR1 and CDR2 (germline): GTSNPN, SVGIG (reference sequence). The V end was cut by 5 bases, the J end by 4 bases, with 10 bases between.

This clonotype was seen only a few times. The chain recombines TRBV20-1 with TRBJ1-5; 7 bases are a match to TRBD1. Germline CDR1 and CDR2: DFQATT and SNEGSKA (reference sequence). Germline trimming cut 6 bases from V and 1 base from J; bases unmatched to any gene: 6. The CDR3 covers 14 residues. The CDR3 region has the DNA TGCAGTGCGCGGGCAGGGGGAAGCAATCAGCCCCAGCATTTT. This gives the protein CSARAGGSNQPQHF.

The chain is built from TRBV10-3 and TRBJ1-1; 8 bases align to TRBD1. Trimming removed 3 bases from V and 4 bases from J; junction bases left unmatched: 10. The CDR3 totals 16 residues. CDR1 is ENHRY, CDR2 SYGVKD, per germline. CDR3 sequence reads: CAISDPRQGRSTEAFF. As DNA, the CDR3 is TGTGCCATCAGTGATCCAAGACAGGGGAGGTCCACTGAAGCTTTCTTT.

This clonotype turned up a few times. The V and J genes are TRBV4-1 and TRBJ1-1; 7 bases are shared with TRBD1. Trimming at V came to 2 bases and at J to 0 bases, leaving 9 bases not matched to a gene. This CDR3 is 17 amino acids long. CDR1 is MGHRA, CDR2 YSYEKL, per germline. The CDR3 DNA reads TGCGCCAGCAGCCAAATACAGGGGATTTCCATGAACACTGAAGCTTTCTTT. Protein product: CASSQIQGISMNTEAFF.

There are a few counts of this clonotype. The gene calls are TRBV30 and TRBJ2-5; a possible D gene is TRBD1 (5 bases). The DNA end lines up better with TRBJ2-7; the J call may be wrong. Per germline, CDR1 GTSNPN and CDR2 SVGIG (reference sequence). This CDR3 has 15 amino acids. Written as DNA, the CDR3 is TGTGCCTGGAGTAATTCGGGCACAGGATCGCTCGAGCAGTACTTC. Its translation is CAWSNSGTGSLEQYF.

This clonotype was seen a few times. A clone one base away is much larger, so this may be a read error. This chain joins TRBV15 and TRBJ2-1, with TRBD1 identical over 10 bases. The CDR3 is made up of 16 amino acids. Germline V gene data show CDR1 as LNHNV and CDR2 as YYDKDF (reference sequence). V lost 1 base to trimming and J lost 7 bases; unmatched junction nucleotides: 7. The CDR3 DNA reads as TGTGCCACCAGCAGAGGAGGACAGGGGGTGGGGAATGAGCAGTTCTTC. Translation: CATSRGGQGVGNEQFF.

This clonotype was counted ten times or more. The chain uses TRBV29-1 and TRBJ2-1, with D hard to call. V lost 6 bases to trimming and J lost 7 bases, with 10 bases between them. Germline CDR1 is SQVTM and CDR2 is ANQGSEA. There are 11 residues in the CDR3. In DNA form, the CDR3 reads TGCAGCGTAGGAGTCTCGAATGAGCAGTTCTTC. Translation: CSVGVSNEQFF.

This clonotype was detected once. The CDR3 loop reads CSGGEANYGYTF. Written as DNA, the CDR3 is TGCAGTGGTGGAGAGGCTAACTATGGCTACACCTTC. The gene calls are TRBV20-1 and TRBJ1-2; D gene ambiguous. The CDR3 length is 12 residues. V was cut by 7 bases and J by 0 bases, with 9 bases left in between. CDR1 DFQATT and CDR2 SNEGSKA come from the germline V gene (reference sequence).

V and J are TRBV3-1 and TRBJ1-2, with 7 bases matching TRBD1. The length of the CDR3 is 16 residues. Losses at the gene ends were 2 bases for V and 0 bases for J; bases not matched to a gene: 6. From germline, CDR1 is LGHDT and CDR2 YNNKEL (reference sequence). CDR3 region: CASSQTTGLTNYGYTF. The DNA for the CDR3 is TGTGCCAGCAGCCAAACGACAGGGCTTACTAACTATGGCTACACCTTC.